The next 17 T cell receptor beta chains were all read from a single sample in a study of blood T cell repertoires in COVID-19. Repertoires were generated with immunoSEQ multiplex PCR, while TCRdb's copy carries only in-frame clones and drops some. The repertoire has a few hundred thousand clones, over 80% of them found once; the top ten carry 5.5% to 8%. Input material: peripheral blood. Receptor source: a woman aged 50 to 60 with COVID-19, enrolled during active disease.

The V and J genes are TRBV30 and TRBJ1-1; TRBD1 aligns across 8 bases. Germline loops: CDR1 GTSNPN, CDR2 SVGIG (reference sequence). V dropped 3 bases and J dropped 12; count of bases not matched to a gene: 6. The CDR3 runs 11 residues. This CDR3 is CAWRTGVGSFF. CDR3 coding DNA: TGTGCCTGGAGGACAGGGGTGGGATCTTTCTTT.

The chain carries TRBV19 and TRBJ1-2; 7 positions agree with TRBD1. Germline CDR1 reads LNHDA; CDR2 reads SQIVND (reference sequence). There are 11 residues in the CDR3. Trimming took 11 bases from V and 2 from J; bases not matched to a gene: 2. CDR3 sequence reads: CAAGGNYGYTF. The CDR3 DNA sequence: TGTGCCGCAGGGGGAAACTATGGCTACACCTTC.

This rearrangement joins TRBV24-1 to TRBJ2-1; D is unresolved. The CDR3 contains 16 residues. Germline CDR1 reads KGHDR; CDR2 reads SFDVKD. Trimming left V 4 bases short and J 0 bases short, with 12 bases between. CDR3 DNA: TGTGCCACCAGTGACCAAGAGTTGAGCTCCTACAATGAGCAGTTCTTC. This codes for CATSDQELSSYNEQFF.

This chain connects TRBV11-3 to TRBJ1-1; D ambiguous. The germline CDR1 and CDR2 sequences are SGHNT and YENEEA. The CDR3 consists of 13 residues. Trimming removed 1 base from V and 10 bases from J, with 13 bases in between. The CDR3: CASSLGVDKRAFF. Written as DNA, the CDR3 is TGTGCCAGCAGCTTAGGAGTCGATAAACGAGCTTTCTTT.

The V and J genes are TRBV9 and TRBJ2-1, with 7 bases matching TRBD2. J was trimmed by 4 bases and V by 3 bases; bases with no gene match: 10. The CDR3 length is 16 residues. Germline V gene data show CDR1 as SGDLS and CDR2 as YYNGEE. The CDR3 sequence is CASSAGGRAEYNEQFF. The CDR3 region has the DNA TGTGCCAGCAGCGCGGGGGGTAGAGCTGAGTACAATGAGCAGTTCTTC. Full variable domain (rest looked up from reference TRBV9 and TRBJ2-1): DSGVTQTPKHLITATGQRVTLRCSPRSGDLSVYWYQQSLDQGLQFLIQYYNGEERAKGNILERFSAQQFPDLHSELNLSSLELGDSALYFCASSAGGRAEYNEQFFGPGTRLTVL.

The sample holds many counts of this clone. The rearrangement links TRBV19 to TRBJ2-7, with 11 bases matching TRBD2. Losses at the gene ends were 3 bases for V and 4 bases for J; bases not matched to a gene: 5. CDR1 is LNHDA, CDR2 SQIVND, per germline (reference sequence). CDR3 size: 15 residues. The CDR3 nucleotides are TGTGCCAGTAGTATCCGACTAGCGGGATCGTACGAGCAGTACTTC. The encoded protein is CASSIRLAGSYEQYF.

The CDR3, as DNA: TGTGCCAGCAGCCCCGGACTAGCGGGAGGCCAAGAGACCCAGTACTTC. It translates to CASSPGLAGGQETQYF. The chain is built from TRBV7-2 and TRBJ2-5; 14 bases fit TRBD2. The CDR3 has 16 residues. CDR1 is SGHTA and CDR2 is FQGNSA in the germline V gene. Trimming took 5 bases from V and 1 from J; bases not matched to a gene: 3.

CDR3 region: CASSPGGRVTGELFF. The DNA of the CDR3 is TGTGCCAGCTCACCGGGCGGGAGAGTCACCGGGGAGCTGTTTTTT. The chain combines TRBV18 with TRBJ2-2; 7 nucleotides agree with TRBD2. V lost 3 bases, J lost 4 bases, and 5 bases stayed unmatched. CDR3 size: 15 residues. Germline lookup yields CDR1 KGHSH and CDR2 LQKENI.

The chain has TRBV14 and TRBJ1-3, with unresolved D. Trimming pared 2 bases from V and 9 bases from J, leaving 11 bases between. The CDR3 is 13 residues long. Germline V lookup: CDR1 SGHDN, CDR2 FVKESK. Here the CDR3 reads CASSQRPGRTIYF. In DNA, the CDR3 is TGTGCCAGCAGCCAACGCCCAGGTCGCACCATATATTTT. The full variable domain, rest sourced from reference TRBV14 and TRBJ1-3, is EAGVTQFPSHSVIEKGQTVTLRCDPISGHDNLYWYRRVMGKEIKFLLHFVKESKQDESGMPNNRFLAERTGGTYSTLKVQPAELEDSGVYFCASSQRPGRTIYFGEGSWLTVV.

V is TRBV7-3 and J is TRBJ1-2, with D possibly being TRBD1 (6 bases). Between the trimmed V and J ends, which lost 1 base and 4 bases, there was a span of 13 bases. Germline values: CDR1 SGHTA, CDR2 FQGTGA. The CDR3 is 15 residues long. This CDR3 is CASSLMSGGGYGYTF. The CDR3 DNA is TGTGCCAGCAGCTTAATGTCTGGGGGCGGCTATGGCTACACCTTC.

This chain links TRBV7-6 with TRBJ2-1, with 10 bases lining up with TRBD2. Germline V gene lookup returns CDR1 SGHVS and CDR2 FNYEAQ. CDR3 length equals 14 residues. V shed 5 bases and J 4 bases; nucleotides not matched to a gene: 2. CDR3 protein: CASSRTSGYNEQFF. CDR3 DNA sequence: TGTGCCAGCAGCCGGACTAGCGGTTACAATGAGCAGTTCTTC.

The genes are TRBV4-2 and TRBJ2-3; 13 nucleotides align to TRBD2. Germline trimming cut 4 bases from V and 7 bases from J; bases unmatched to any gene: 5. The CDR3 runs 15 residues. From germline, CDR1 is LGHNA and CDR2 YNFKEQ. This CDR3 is CASSLGLAGVNTQYF. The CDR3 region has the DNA TGTGCCAGCAGCCTCGGACTAGCGGGAGTTAATACGCAGTATTTT.

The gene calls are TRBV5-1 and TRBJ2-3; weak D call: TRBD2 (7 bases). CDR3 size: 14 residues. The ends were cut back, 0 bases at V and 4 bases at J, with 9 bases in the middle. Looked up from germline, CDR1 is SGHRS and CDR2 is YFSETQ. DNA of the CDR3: TGCGCCAGCAGCTTGGTGGGGGGGCCAGATACGCAGTATTTT. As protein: CASSLVGGPDTQYF.

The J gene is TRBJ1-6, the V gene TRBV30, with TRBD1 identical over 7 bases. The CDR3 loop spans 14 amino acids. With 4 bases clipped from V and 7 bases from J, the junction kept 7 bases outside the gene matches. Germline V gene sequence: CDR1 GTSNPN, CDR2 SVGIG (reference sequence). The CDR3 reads CAWTTGTENSPLHF. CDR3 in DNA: TGTGCCTGGACGACCGGGACAGAAAATTCACCCCTCCACTTT. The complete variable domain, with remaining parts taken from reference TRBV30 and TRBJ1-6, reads SQTIHQWPATLVQPVGSPLSLECTVEGTSNPNLYWYRQAAGRGLQLLFYSVGIGQISSEVPQNLSASRPQDRQFILSSKKLLLSDSGFYLCAWTTGTENSPLHFGNGTRLTVT.

The CDR3 sequence: CSVEDGGPGANVLTF. Here the CDR3 DNA reads TGCAGCGTTGAAGATGGCGGTCCAGGGGCCAACGTCCTGACTTTC. The chain has TRBV29-1 and TRBJ2-6; no definite D call. Between the trimmed V and J ends, which lost 0 bases and 4 bases, there was a span of 10 bases. This CDR3 has 15 residues. Germline CDR1 SQVTM, CDR2 ANQGSEA.

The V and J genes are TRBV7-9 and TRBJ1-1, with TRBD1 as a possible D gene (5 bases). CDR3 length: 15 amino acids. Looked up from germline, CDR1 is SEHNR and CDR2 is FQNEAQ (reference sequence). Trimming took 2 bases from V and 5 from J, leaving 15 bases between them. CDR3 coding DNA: TGTGCCAGCAGCTTAAAGGGGTCACTTCGGACTGAAGCTTTCTTT. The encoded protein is CASSLKGSLRTEAFF.

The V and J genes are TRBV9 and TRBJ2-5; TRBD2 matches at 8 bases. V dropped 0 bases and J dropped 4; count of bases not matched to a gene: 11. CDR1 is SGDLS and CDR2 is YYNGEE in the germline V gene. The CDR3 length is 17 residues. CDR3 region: CASSVDPGGPAGETQYF. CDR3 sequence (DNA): TGTGCCAGCAGCGTAGATCCGGGAGGGCCGGCGGGAGAGACCCAGTACTTC.